Detailed here is one TCR beta chain. The table came from immunoSEQ multiplex PCR; TCRdb's copy has only in-frame clones and leaves some out. In the table there are more than 45,000 clones, more than 75% of which are singletons. The ends were cut back, 4 bases at V and 4 bases at J, with 11 bases in the middle. Germline V CDR1 and CDR2: SEHNR, FQNEAQ (reference sequence). The CDR3 length is 15 residues. The sample originates from a study of blood T cell repertoires in COVID-19. Sequenced material: peripheral blood. This sequence joins TRBV7-9 and TRBJ2-6; D is perhaps TRBD1 (6 bases). The TCR sequence derives from a woman aged 55-69 years with acute or convalescent COVID-19. The CDR3 DNA is TGTGCCAGCAGCTCAACAGGGTCCGGGGCCAACGTCCTGACTTTC. Translated: CASSSTGSGANVLTF. Looking up the rest from reference TRBV7-9 and TRBJ2-6 gives the full variable domain: DTGVSQNPRHKITKRGQNVTFRCDPISEHNRLYWYRQTLGQGPEFLTYFQNEAQLEKSRLLSDRFSAERPKGSFSTLEIQRTEQGDSAMYLCASSSTGSGANVLTFGAGSRLTVL.